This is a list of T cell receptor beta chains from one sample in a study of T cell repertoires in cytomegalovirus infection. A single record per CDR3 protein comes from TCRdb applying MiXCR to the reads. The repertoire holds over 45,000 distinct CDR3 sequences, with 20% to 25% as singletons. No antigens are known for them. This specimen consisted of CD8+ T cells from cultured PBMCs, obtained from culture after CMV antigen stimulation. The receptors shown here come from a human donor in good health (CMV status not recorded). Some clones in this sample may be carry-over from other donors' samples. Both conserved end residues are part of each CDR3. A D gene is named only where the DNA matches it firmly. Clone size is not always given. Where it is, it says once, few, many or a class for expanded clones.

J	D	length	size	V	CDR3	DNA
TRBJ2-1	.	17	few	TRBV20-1	CSAPGVGRPWVDNEQFF	TGCAGTGCTCCCGGGGTGGGGAGGCCCTGGGTTGACAATGAGCAGTTCTTC
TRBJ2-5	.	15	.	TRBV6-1	CASSEFWQGGETQYF	TGTGCCAGCAGTGAATTTTGGCAGGGCGGGGAGACCCAGTACTTC
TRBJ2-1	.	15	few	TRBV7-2	CASSFERSSYNEQFF	TGTGCCAGCAGCTTCGAAAGGAGCTCCTACAATGAGCAGTTCTTC
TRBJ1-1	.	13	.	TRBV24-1	CATSLTGGTEAFF	TGTGCCACCAGTCTGACAGGAGGGACTGAAGCTTTCTTT
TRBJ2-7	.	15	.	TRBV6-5	CASSYTLGRSYEQYF	TGTGCCAGCAGTTACACCCTTGGGCGCTCCTACGAGCAGTACTTC
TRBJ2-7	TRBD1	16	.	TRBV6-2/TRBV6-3	CASSYSRDRGNYEQYF	TGTGCCAGCAGCTATAGCCGGGACAGGGGAAACTACGAGCAGTACTTC
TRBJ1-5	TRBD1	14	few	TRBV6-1	CAGSQGEGNQPQHF	TGTGCCGGGTCACAGGGGGAAGGCAATCAGCCCCAGCATTTT
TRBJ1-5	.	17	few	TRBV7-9	CASSHSPVFNGNQPQHF	TGTGCCAGCAGCCACTCACCCGTGTTCAATGGCAATCAGCCCCAGCATTTT
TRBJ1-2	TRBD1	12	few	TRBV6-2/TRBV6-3	CASSWTGDGYTF	TGTGCCAGCAGCTGGACAGGGGATGGCTACACCTTC
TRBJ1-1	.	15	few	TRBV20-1	CSARDPSGMNTEAFF	TGCAGTGCTAGAGATCCCTCCGGGATGAACACTGAAGCTTTCTTT
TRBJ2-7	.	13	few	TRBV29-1	CSASLDGYYEQYF	TGCAGCGCCTCGTTGGACGGTTACTACGAGCAGTACTTC
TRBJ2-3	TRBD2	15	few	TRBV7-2	CASTWTSGRLDTQYF	TGTGCCAGCACCTGGACTAGCGGGAGATTAGATACGCAGTATTTT
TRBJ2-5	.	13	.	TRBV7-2	CASSLKLAETQYF	TGTGCCAGCAGCTTGAAACTAGCAGAGACCCAGTACTTC
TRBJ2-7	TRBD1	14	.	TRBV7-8	CASSYQTGAEGQYF	TGTGCCAGCAGCTACCAGACAGGGGCTGAGGGGCAGTACTTC
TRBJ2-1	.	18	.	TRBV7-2	CASSLIGQGSSSYNEQFF	TGTGCCAGCAGCTTAATCGGGCAGGGTTCGAGCTCCTACAATGAGCAGTTCTTC
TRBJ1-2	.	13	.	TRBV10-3	CAISDGDLYGYTF	TGTGCCATCAGTGATGGGGACCTCTATGGCTACACCTTC
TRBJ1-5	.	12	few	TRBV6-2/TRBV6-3	CASSPYNQPQHF	TGTGCCAGCAGCCCATACAATCAGCCCCAGCATTTT
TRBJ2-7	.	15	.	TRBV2	CASSDPGAIAYEQYF	TGTGCCAGCAGTGACCCAGGGGCGATAGCCTACGAGCAGTACTTC
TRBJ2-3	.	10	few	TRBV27	CATKRDTQYF	TGTGCCACCAAGAGAGATACGCAGTATTTT
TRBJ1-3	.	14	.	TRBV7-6	CASSLQSSGNTIYF	TGTGCCAGCAGCTTACAGTCCTCTGGAAACACCATATATTTT
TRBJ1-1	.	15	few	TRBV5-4	CASSLRGPMNTEAFF	TGTGCCAGCAGCTTGCGGGGACCCATGAACACTGAAGCTTTCTTT
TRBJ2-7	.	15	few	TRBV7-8	CASSGRGGDIYEQYF	TGTGCCAGCAGCGGACGAGGAGGGGATATATACGAGCAGTACTTC
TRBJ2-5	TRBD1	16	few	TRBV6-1	CASSEARQGVRETQYF	TGTGCCAGCAGTGAAGCGCGACAGGGAGTACGGGAGACCCAGTACTTC
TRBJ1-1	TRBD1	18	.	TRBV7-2	CASSLGPGTGDMNTEAFF	TGTGCCAGCAGCCTAGGACCAGGGACAGGGGACATGAACACTGAAGCTTTCTTT
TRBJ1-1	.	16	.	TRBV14	CASSQAFRLPGTEAFF	TGTGCCAGCAGCCAAGCTTTCCGACTCCCGGGCACTGAAGCTTTCTTT
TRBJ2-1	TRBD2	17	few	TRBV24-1	CATSAPYRVSGKEEQFF	TGTGCCACCAGTGCACCCTACAGGGTTAGCGGGAAGGAGGAGCAGTTCTTC
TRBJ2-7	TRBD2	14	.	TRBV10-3	CAISENLGGDEQYF	TGTGCCATCAGTGAGAATCTGGGGGGGGACGAGCAGTACTTC
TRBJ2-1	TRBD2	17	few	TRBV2	CASSPYRASGSGNEQFF	TGTGCCAGCAGTCCGTACCGGGCTAGCGGGAGTGGAAATGAGCAGTTCTTC
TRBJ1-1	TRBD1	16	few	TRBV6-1	CASSITGTGQGTEAFF	TGTGCCAGCAGTATAACCGGGACAGGGCAGGGAACTGAAGCTTTCTTT
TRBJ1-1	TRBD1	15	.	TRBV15	CATSRDATGGTEAFF	TGTGCCACCAGCAGAGACGCGACAGGGGGCACTGAAGCTTTCTTT
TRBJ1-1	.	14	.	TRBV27	CASSTTGMNTEAFF	TGTGCCAGCTCCACGACGGGGATGAACACTGAAGCTTTCTTT
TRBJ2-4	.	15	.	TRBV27	CASSFGSPSRYIQYF	TGTGCCAGCAGCTTCGGCAGCCCTTCTAGGTACATTCAGTACTTC
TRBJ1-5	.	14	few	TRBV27	CASSFHSGNQPQHF	TGTGCCAGCAGTTTCCATTCTGGCAATCAGCCCCAGCATTTT
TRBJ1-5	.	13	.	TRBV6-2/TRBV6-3	CASSYSRGWPQHF	TGTGCCAGCAGTTACTCTCGCGGTTGGCCCCAGCATTTT
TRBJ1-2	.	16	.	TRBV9	CASSPMKVEGIYGYTF	TGTGCCAGCAGCCCCATGAAGGTGGAGGGCATCTATGGCTACACCTTC
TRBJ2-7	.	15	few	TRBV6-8	CASSHFYGTLVEQYF	TGTGCCAGCAGTCATTTTTACGGGACGTTAGTCGAGCAGTACTTC
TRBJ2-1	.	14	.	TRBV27	CATNGLASYNEQFF	TGTGCCACCAACGGGCTAGCGTCCTACAATGAGCAGTTCTTC
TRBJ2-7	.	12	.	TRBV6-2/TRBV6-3	CASSVDNYEQYF	TGTGCCAGCAGTGTTGACAACTACGAGCAGTACTTC
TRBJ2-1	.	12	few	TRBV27	CASSSGNNEQFF	TGTGCCAGCAGTTCGGGAAACAATGAGCAGTTCTTC
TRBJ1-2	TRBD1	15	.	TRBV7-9	CASSARTGANYGYTF	TGTGCCAGCAGCGCCCGGACAGGTGCTAACTATGGCTACACCTTC
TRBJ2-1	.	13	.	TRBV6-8	CASSEGPYREQFF	TGTGCCAGCAGTGAGGGACCCTACCGTGAGCAGTTCTTC
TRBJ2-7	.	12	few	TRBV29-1	CSVAEGYHEQYF	TGCAGCGTTGCAGAGGGTTACCACGAGCAGTACTTC
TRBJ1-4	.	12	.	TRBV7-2	CASRIPNEKLFF	TGTGCCAGCCGTATCCCTAATGAAAAACTGTTTTTT
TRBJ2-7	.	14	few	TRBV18	CASSPPADSYEQYF	TGTGCCAGCTCACCCCCCGCGGACTCCTACGAGCAGTACTTC
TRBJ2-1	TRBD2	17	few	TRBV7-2	CASSLVQVQRGYNEQFF	TGTGCCAGCAGCTTAGTTCAAGTCCAGCGGGGCTACAATGAGCAGTTCTTC
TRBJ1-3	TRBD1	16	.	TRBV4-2	CASSSTAGQGGNTIYF	TGTGCCAGCAGCTCCACGGCCGGACAGGGCGGGAACACCATATATTTT
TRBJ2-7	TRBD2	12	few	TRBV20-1	CSASPSGSEQYF	TGCAGTGCTAGCCCTAGCGGGAGCGAGCAGTACTTC
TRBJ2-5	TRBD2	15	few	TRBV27	CASSLYGTRGETQYF	TGTGCCAGCAGTTTATACGGGACTAGGGGAGAGACCCAGTACTTC
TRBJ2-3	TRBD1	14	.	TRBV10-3	CAISEQGAIDTQYF	TGTGCCATCAGTGAACAGGGGGCAATAGATACGCAGTATTTT
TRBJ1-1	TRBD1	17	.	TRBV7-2	CASSLRTGRGLNTEAFF	TGTGCCAGCAGCTTAAGGACAGGGAGAGGGTTGAACACTGAAGCTTTCTTT
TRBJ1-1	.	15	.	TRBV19	CASSPDRELNTEAFF	TGTGCCAGTAGTCCGGACAGAGAGTTGAACACTGAAGCTTTCTTT
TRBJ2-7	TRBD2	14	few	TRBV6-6	CASSWGSGAYEQYF	TGTGCCAGCAGTTGGGGTAGCGGGGCCTACGAGCAGTACTTC
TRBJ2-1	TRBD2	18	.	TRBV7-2	CASRSKPTSGGAYNEQFF	TGTGCCAGCAGGTCAAAACCCACTAGCGGGGGCGCCTACAATGAGCAGTTCTTC